Each of the 9 T cell receptor beta chains below was sequenced from the same sample in a study of blood T cells in healthy people across ages. A second PCR, run for about 6 to 11 cycles, used a sample-barcoded 5' primer plus a J-beta primer mix. TCRdb re-analysed the 5' RACE reads in MiXCR, keeping a single row per CDR3 protein. The table shows some 900,000 distinct CDR3 sequences, with 25% to 30% occurring only once. The sequencing input was blood. These receptors all come from an elderly woman in good health.

This clonotype was seen many times. The V gene is TRBV27, the J gene TRBJ2-1, with 8 bases matching TRBD1. The CDR3 sequence is 15 residues long. Per germline, CDR1 MNHEY and CDR2 SMNVEV (reference sequence). V dropped 3 bases and J dropped 4; count of bases not matched to a gene: 5. In DNA form, the CDR3 reads TGTGCCAGCAGTTTCGGACAGGGAACTTACAATGAGCAGTTCTTC. Its translation is CASSFGQGTYNEQFF.

This clonotype was detected only a few times. Given a much more abundant clone one base away, this may be a read error. This rearrangement joins TRBV6-2 or TRBV6-3 to TRBJ2-5, with TRBD1 matching over 7 bases. Germline V CDR1 and CDR2: MNHEY, SVGEGT. The CDR3 has 12 amino acids. J was trimmed by 11 bases and V by 5 bases; bases with no gene match: 8. CDR3 amino acids: CASSRQGNEQYF. The CDR3 DNA is TGTGCCAGCAGTCGACAGGGCAATGAGCAGTACTTC.

This clonotype was counted only a few times. J is TRBJ2-2 and V is TRBV25-1; D uncertain. V gave up 4 bases and J gave up 0 bases, with 6 bases separating them. CDR3 length equals 14 residues. Germline values: CDR1 MGHDK, CDR2 SYGVNS. The CDR3 nucleotides are TGTGCCAGCAGTGGCAGAACGAACACCGGGGAGCTGTTTTTT. Its protein is CASSGRTNTGELFF.

The CDR3 sequence is CASSLGAGGSAYNSPLHF. The CDR3 DNA is TGTGCCAGCAGCTTAGGGGCAGGGGGCAGCGCCTATAATTCACCCCTCCACTTT. The chain carries TRBV7-2 and TRBJ1-6; 8 bases map to TRBD1. The ends lost 1 base at V and 2 bases at J; junction bases unmatched: 7. The CDR3 consists of 18 residues. Germline values: CDR1 SGHTA, CDR2 FQGNSA. The full variable domain, its missing parts supplied by reference TRBV7-2 and TRBJ1-6, is GAGVSQSPSNKVTEKGKDVELRCDPISGHTALYWYRQSLGQGLEFLIYFQGNSAPDKSGLPSDRFSAERTGGSVSTLTIQRTQQEDSAVYLCASSLGAGGSAYNSPLHFGNGTRLTVT.

In the case of this clonotype: The junction shows a germline mismatch at one end, possibly a read error. This chain uses TRBV12-3 or TRBV12-4 with TRBJ2-3, with a weak D call TRBD2 (5 bases). This CDR3 is built from 14 residues. In DNA, the CDR3 is TGTGCCGGCAGTTTAGGCGCTAGCAGCCATGCGCAGTATTTT. Residues: CAGSLGASSHAQYF.

The V gene is TRBV19, the J gene TRBJ2-5; TRBD1 agrees at 7 bases. The CDR3 is made up of 15 amino acids. In germline, CDR1 is LNHDA, CDR2 SQIVND (reference sequence). Losses at the gene ends were 7 bases for V and 5 bases for J; bases not matched to a gene: 13. In nucleotides, the CDR3 is TGTGCCAGTATGTTGTATAAGGGGGCGCGGGAGACCCAGTACTTC. Protein product: CASMLYKGARETQYF.

The J gene is TRBJ2-5, the V gene TRBV5-1; 13 nucleotides align to TRBD2. Germline V gene sequence: CDR1 SGHRS, CDR2 YFSETQ. V was pared by 4 bases and J by 5 bases, with 8 bases of the junction left unmatched. CDR3 length: 16 amino acids. The DNA for the CDR3 is TGCGCCAGCAGCCCGACTAGCGGGGGGACCGGGGAGACCCAGTACTTC. Amino acid sequence: CASSPTSGGTGETQYF.

The V gene is TRBV6-1, the J gene TRBJ2-7; TRBD1 aligns across 9 bases. Losses at the gene ends were 1 base for V and 5 bases for J; bases not matched to a gene: 9. Germline loops: CDR1 MNHNS, CDR2 SASEGT. The CDR3 loop spans 16 amino acids. CDR3 coding DNA: TGTGCCAGCAGTGAAGGGCCTCCCGGGACAGGGAACGAGCAGTACTTC. Amino acids: CASSEGPPGTGNEQYF.

This clonotype was counted many times. V is TRBV10-3 and J is TRBJ2-3, with TRBD2 matching over 8 bases. The CDR3 covers 14 residues. J gave up 2 bases and V 4 bases, and 2 bases lay outside the gene matches. Germline V lookup: CDR1 ENHRY, CDR2 SYGVKD. The CDR3 DNA is TGTGCCATCAGTGCGGGGGGGGCCACAGATACGCAGTATTTT. Translation gives CAISAGGATDTQYF.